This entry lists 14 T cell receptor beta chains sequenced from one sample in a study of beta chain features in type 1 diabetes. Study-level findings and limits: All four CD4+ subsets of Type 1 diabetes patients contained TCRB CDR3s that were moderately but significantly shorter.

Sequenced material consisted of expressed TCRB transcripts (all of the isolated RNA was reverse transcribed). Profiling relied on immunoSEQ multiplex PCR, and the TCRdb table lists in-frame clones only, not all of them. The sample lists about 230,000 clones; roughly 17% were seen once. What these receptors recognize is not known. Material for sequencing was naive CD4+ T cells from blood. The receptors derive from a man aged 30-40 years with type 1 diabetes.

This clone appeared a few times. The chain combines TRBV10-3 with TRBJ2-3, with D hard to call. The CDR3 is 13 residues long. Trimming pared 3 bases from V and 5 bases from J, leaving 9 bases between. From germline, CDR1 is ENHRY and CDR2 SYGVKD. CDR3 in DNA: TGTGCCATCAGTGACTCCGAAGGAGATACGCAGTATTTT. Protein product: CAISDSEGDTQYF.

This clone has more than one count but fewer than ten. CDR3 loop: CSEGSTDTQYF. The CDR3 coding sequence is TGCAGTGAGGGCAGCACAGATACGCAGTATTTT. The rearrangement uses TRBV20-1 and TRBJ2-3; D not certain. The CDR3 runs 11 residues. Looked up from germline, CDR1 is DFQATT and CDR2 is SNEGSKA (reference sequence). Trimming cost V 7 bases and J 0 bases, with 5 bases left between them.

The rearrangement links TRBV30 to TRBJ2-7, with D possibly TRBD2 on 6 matching bases. CDR3 length: 13 amino acids. V was shortened by 4 bases and J by 0 bases, with 10 bases between the two germline ends. Germline lookup yields CDR1 GTSNPN and CDR2 SVGIG (reference sequence). CDR3 in amino acids: CAWKGLYSYEQYF. Written as DNA, the CDR3 is TGTGCCTGGAAGGGACTTTACTCCTACGAGCAGTACTTC.

This chain links TRBV29-1 with TRBJ2-5, with D tentatively TRBD1 (6 bases). Trimming cost V 3 bases and J 4 bases, with 15 bases left between them. This CDR3 spans 14 amino acids. Germline-derived CDR1 and CDR2 are SQVTM and ANQGSEA. For the CDR3, the DNA is TGCAGCGTTGACCCGCAGGGGAAAGGAGAGACCCAGTACTTC. Protein product: CSVDPQGKGETQYF.

This rearrangement joins TRBV18 to TRBJ2-7; D call uncertain. Per germline, CDR1 KGHSH and CDR2 LQKENI. The CDR3 is 15 residues long. V shed 2 bases and J shed 0 bases, with 11 bases lying between them. This chain's CDR3 is CASSPGQVSSYEQYF. DNA for the CDR3: TGTGCCAGCTCACCAGGCCAGGTGAGCTCCTACGAGCAGTACTTC.

V gene TRBV2 combines with J gene TRBJ2-1, with no clear D. The V end lost 6 bases, the J end lost 4 bases, and 10 bases lay between the germline ends. The CDR3 has 13 amino acids. CDR1 is SNHLY and CDR2 is FYNNEI in the germline V gene. DNA for the CDR3: TGTGCCAGCAGGGCGGCGGAATACAATGAGCAGTTCTTC. Its protein is CASRAAEYNEQFF.

The chain has TRBV9 and TRBJ2-7; D is unclear. Trimming left V 0 bases short and J 6 bases short, with 19 bases between. This CDR3 contains 16 residues. Germline V gene sequence: CDR1 SGDLS, CDR2 YYNGEE. The DNA of the CDR3 is TGTGCCAGCAGCGTAGCTGCGGCAGGTGGGATCACCGAGCAGTACTTC. It translates to CASSVAAAGGITEQYF.

J is TRBJ2-1 and V is TRBV18; TRBD1 agrees at 8 bases. Germline-derived CDR1 and CDR2 are KGHSH and LQKENI. V lost 0 bases to trimming and J lost 5 bases; unmatched junction nucleotides: 6. The CDR3 totals 16 residues. Written as DNA, the CDR3 is TGTGCCAGCTCACCACCCAACAGGGGGTCAAACAATGAGCAGTTCTTC. Translating gives CASSPPNRGSNNEQFF.

The chain couples TRBV29-1 to TRBJ2-5, with 7 bases lining up with TRBD2. This CDR3 has 15 residues. Germline CDR1 reads SQVTM; CDR2 reads ANQGSEA. Trimming at V came to 1 base and at J to 4 bases, leaving 9 bases not matched to a gene. CDR3 sequence reads: CSVEGRASGTETQYF. CDR3 bases: TGCAGCGTTGAAGGCCGCGCTAGCGGTACAGAGACCCAGTACTTC.

Points on this clone: The identical CDR3 is also encoded by other nucleotide sequences in the sample. This chain uses TRBV18 with TRBJ2-1; no clear D. This CDR3 is 11 amino acids long. V dropped 2 bases and J dropped 5 bases, with 1 base sitting between them. Per germline, CDR1 KGHSH and CDR2 LQKENI. The CDR3: CASSPDNEQFF. The CDR3 DNA reads TGTGCCAGCTCACCAGACAATGAGCAGTTCTTC.

The rearrangement links TRBV6-5 to TRBJ2-1; D gene unclear. Looked up from germline, CDR1 is MNHEY and CDR2 is SVGAGI. This CDR3 has 16 amino acids. Deletions cut 0 bases from V and 5 bases from J, with 14 bases between. CDR3 DNA sequence: TGTGCCAGCAGTTACTCGATTACGCTGTTTGACAATGAGCAGTTCTTC. It encodes CASSYSITLFDNEQFF.

This clone turned up a few times. The chain combines TRBV19 with TRBJ2-1; D may be TRBD2 (6 bases). Germline CDR1 is LNHDA and CDR2 is SQIVND (reference sequence). The V gene lost 10 bases and the J gene lost 4 bases, with 23 bases spanning the gap. This CDR3 is 16 amino acids long. CDR3 nucleotide sequence: TGTGCCACCAAGCCGCTAGCGTCGCGCCCGTACAATGAGCAGTTCTTC. It yields the protein CATKPLASRPYNEQFF. The variable domain in full, completed from reference TRBV19 and TRBJ2-1, reads DGGITQSPKYLFRKEGQNVTLSCEQNLNHDAMYWYRQDPGQGLRLIYYSQIVNDFQKGDIAEGYSVSREKKESFPLTVTSAQKNPTAFYLCATKPLASRPYNEQFFGPGTRLTVL.

The chain carries TRBV7-9 and TRBJ1-1; no clear D. Germline V gene sequence: CDR1 SEHNR, CDR2 FQNEAQ (reference sequence). Trimming took 2 bases from V and 5 from J, leaving 21 bases between them. The CDR3 runs 17 residues. CDR3 sequence: CASSLIRRDTSRTEAFF. Written as DNA, the CDR3 is TGTGCCAGCAGCTTAATCCGAAGGGATACATCGAGGACTGAAGCTTTCTTT.

This clone turned up a few times. CDR3 in amino acids: CASSFGTGEETQYF. CDR3 nucleotide sequence: TGTGCCAGCAGCTTCGGGACAGGCGAAGAGACCCAGTACTTC. The rearrangement joins TRBV7-9 to TRBJ2-5; 8 bases line up with TRBD1. There are 14 residues in the CDR3. The V and J ends lost 3 bases and 3 bases, in that order; junction bases with no gene match: 3. Looked up from germline, CDR1 is SEHNR and CDR2 is FQNEAQ (reference sequence).